This TCR beta chain was documented in a study of blood T cells in healthy people across ages. Notes on the study in general: Naive CD4+ cells and diversity were both higher in long-lived donors than in aged donors. TCR beta diversity correlated strongly with naive T cell percentage.

Germline values: CDR1 DFQATT, CDR2 SNEGSKA (reference sequence). This CDR3 has 15 residues. A second PCR, run for about 6 to 11 cycles, used a sample-barcoded 5' primer plus a J-beta primer mix. TCRdb passed the 5' RACE reads through MiXCR, listing each CDR3 protein once. The sample lists about 730,000 distinct CDR3 sequences; roughly 45% were seen once. This clonotype turned up a few times. Its specificity is not known. The J gene is TRBJ2-7, the V gene TRBV20-1; 10 nucleotides match TRBD2. The assigned J gene may be wrong: the sequence end matches TRBJ2-5 better. The sequence was collected from a woman aged 55-70 years in good health. The sample taken for sequencing was blood. CDR3 residues: CSARELAGMWETQYF. In nucleotides, the CDR3 is TGCAGTGCTAGAGAACTAGCGGGAATGTGGGAGACCCAGTACTTC.